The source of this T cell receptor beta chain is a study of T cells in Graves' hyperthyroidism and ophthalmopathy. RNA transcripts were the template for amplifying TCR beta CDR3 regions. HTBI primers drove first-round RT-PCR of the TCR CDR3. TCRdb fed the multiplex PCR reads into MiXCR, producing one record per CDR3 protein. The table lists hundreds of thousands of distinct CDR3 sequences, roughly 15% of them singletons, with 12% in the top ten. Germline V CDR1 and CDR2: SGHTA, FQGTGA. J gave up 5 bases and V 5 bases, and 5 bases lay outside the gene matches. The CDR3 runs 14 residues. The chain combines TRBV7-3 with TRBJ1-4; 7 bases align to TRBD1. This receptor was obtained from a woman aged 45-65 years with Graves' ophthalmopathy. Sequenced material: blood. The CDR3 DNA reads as TGTGCCAGCAGCCCGGACAGGTGGAATGAAAAACTGTTTTTT. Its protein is CASSPDRWNEKLFF.